The TCR beta chain under discussion was sequenced for a study of OX40 agonist ivuxolimab in advanced cancers. Overall study context: The mean age was roughly 60 years, ranging from 23 to 79, with 80% to 85% of participants male. Partial responses were seen in three patients, one with hepatocellular carcinoma and two with cutaneous melanoma.

CDR1 and CDR2 from the germline V gene are MNHEY and SMNVEV (reference sequence). With 0 bases clipped from V and 6 bases from J, the junction kept 4 bases outside the gene matches. The CDR3 sequence is 15 residues long. Sampling times: baseline, cycle 4 day 1, cycle 7 day 1. The method was immunoSEQ multiplex PCR; TCRdb's version includes in-frame clones alone and lacks a portion of them. There are nearly 50,000 clones in the sample; 85% to 90% occur only once, and roughly 43% lies in the top ten. Study-wide results and caveats: Clonal expansion was seen in CD4+ and CD8+ blood T cells by week 6 at 0.1 to 3.0 mg/kg.

For this clone: Its antigen is unidentified.

The origin of this receptor is an adult with an advanced solid tumor such as melanoma, head and neck, liver or kidney cancer. The V gene is TRBV27, the J gene TRBJ1-2, with 10 bases fitting TRBD1. The starting material was CD4+ or CD8+ T cells sorted from blood, obtained in a trial of the OX40 agonist ivuxolimab. CDR3 loop: CASSLSLGQGNGYTF. In nucleotides, the CDR3 is TGTGCCAGCAGTTTATCGCTGGGACAGGGGAATGGCTACACCTTC.